These 6 T cell receptor beta chains were all obtained from the same sample, sequenced in a study of OX40 agonist ivuxolimab in advanced cancers. The library was obtained by the immunoSEQ multiplex PCR assay. Imported from immuneACCESS, the table was reduced by TCRdb to in-frame sequences with V and J called. These copies leave out some clones; in studies compared against another copy, an unresolved V gene accounts for under half, and the cause of the remainder is not known. The sample table lists approximately 29,000 clones, about four fifths of them with a count of one. 15% to 20% of the sample is taken by the ten largest. The source material was CD4+ or CD8+ T cells sorted from blood, sampled in a trial of the OX40 agonist ivuxolimab. These receptors came from an adult with an advanced solid tumor such as melanoma, head and neck, liver or kidney cancer.

This CDR3 reads CASSPGDGAYNEQFF. The CDR3 region has the DNA TGTGCCAGCAGCCCCGGGGACGGCGCCTACAATGAGCAGTTCTTC. The V call is TRBV27, the J call TRBJ2-1; D possibly matches TRBD1 or TRBD2 (5 bases each). The CDR3 sequence is 15 residues long. The germline gives CDR1 MNHEY, CDR2 SMNVEV (reference sequence). V lost 6 bases and J lost 2, with 14 bases in between.

The chain is built from TRBV5-1 and TRBJ2-1; D unresolved. CDR3 length equals 15 residues. V lost 4 bases, J lost 0 bases, and 11 bases lay in between. Germline V gene lookup returns CDR1 SGHRS and CDR2 YFSETQ. The DNA of the CDR3 is TGCGCCAGCAGCCCAGAGACCAGCTCCTACAATGAGCAGTTCTTC. Encoded protein: CASSPETSSYNEQFF.

The chain combines TRBV15 with TRBJ1-5; D call uncertain. The CDR3 sequence is 18 residues long. CDR1 is LNHNV, CDR2 YYDKDF, per germline (reference sequence). V lost 0 bases and J lost 5, with 20 bases in between. The DNA for the CDR3 is TGTGCCACCAGCAGAGAGCTGCCAGCTCCGGGATCCTATCAGCCCCAGCATTTT. It specifies CATSRELPAPGSYQPQHF.

This chain connects TRBV19 to TRBJ2-7; tentatively, D is TRBD1 (6 bases). Per the germline V gene, CDR1 is LNHDA and CDR2 is SQIVND (reference sequence). V lost 6 bases and J lost 3, with 6 bases in between. The CDR3 spans 11 residues. Here the CDR3 DNA reads TGTGCCAGTAGGGACAGCTACGAGCAGTACTTC. Its translation is CASRDSYEQYF.

The CDR3 DNA reads TGTGCCAGCAGCGTGGACGGCGACGATGAGCAGTTCTTC. This sequence encodes CASSVDGDDEQFF. V gene TRBV9 combines with J gene TRBJ2-1; D is unclear. Trimming removed 2 bases at V and 8 bases at J, with 11 bases between. Germline assignment: CDR1 SGDLS and CDR2 YYNGEE. The CDR3 has 13 residues.

The chain joins TRBV10-2 to TRBJ1-1, with TRBD1 as a possible D gene (6 bases). The CDR3 extends over 17 amino acids. Trimming removed 4 bases at V and 0 bases at J, with 18 bases between. CDR1 is WSHSY and CDR2 is SAAADI in the germline V gene. The chain's CDR3 is CASSAPSGQLLNTEAFF. The CDR3 nucleotides read TGCGCCAGCAGTGCACCCAGTGGACAGCTCTTGAACACTGAAGCTTTCTTT.